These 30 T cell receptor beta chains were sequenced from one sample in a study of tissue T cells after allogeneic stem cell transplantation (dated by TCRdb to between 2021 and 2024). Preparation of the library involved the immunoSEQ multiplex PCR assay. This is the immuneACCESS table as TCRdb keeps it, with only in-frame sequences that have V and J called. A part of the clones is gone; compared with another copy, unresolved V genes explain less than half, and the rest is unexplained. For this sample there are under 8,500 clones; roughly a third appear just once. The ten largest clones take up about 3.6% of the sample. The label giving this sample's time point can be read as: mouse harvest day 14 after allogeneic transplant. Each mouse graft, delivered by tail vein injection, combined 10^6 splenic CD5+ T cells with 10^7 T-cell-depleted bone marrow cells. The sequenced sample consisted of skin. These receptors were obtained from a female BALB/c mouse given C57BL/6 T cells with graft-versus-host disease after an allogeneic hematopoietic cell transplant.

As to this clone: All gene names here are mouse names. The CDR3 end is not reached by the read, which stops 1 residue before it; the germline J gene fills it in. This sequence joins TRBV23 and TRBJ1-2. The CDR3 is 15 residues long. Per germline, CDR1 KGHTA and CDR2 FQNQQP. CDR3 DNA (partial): TGCTCCAGCAGTCAATCTTTCGCAACAAACTCCGACTACACC. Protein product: CSSSQSFATNSDYT. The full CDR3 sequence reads CSSSQSFATNSDYTF.

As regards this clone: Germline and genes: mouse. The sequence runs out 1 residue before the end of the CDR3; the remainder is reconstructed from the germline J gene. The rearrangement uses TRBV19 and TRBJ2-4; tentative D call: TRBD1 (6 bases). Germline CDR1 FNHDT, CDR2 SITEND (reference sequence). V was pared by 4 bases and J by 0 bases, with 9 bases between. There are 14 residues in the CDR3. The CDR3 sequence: CASSDTGSQNTLYF. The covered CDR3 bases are TGTGCCAGCAGTGATACAGGGAGTCAAAACACCTTGTAC.

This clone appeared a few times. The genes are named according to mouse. CDR3 sequence reads: CASGDERGGNTLYF. The CDR3 DNA, read in part, is TGTGCCAGCGGTGATGAGCGGGGGGGCAACACCTTGTAC. The chain is built from TRBV13-2 and TRBJ2-4, with 8 bases identical to TRBD2. The DNA ends 1 residue before the CDR3 does, and the rest of the CDR3 is filled in from the germline J gene. Looked up from germline, CDR1 is NNHNN and CDR2 is SYGAGS (reference sequence). Trimming took 0 bases from V and 6 from J; bases not matched to a gene: 3. CDR3 length: 14 amino acids.

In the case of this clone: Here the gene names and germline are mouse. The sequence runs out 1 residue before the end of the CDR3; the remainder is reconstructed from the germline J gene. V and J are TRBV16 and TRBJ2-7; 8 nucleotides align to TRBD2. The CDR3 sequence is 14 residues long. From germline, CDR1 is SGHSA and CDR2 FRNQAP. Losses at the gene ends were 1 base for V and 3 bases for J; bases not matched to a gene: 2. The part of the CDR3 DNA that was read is TGTGCAAGCAGCTTAGGGGGGGGCGACTATGAACAGTAC. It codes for CASSLGGGDYEQY. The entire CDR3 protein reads CASSLGGGDYEQYF.

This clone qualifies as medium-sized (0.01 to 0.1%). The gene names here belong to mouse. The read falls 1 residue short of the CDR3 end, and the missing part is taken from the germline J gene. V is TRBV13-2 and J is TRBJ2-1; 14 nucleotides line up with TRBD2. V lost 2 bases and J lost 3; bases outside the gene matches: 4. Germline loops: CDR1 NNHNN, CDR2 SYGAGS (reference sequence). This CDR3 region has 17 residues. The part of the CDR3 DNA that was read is TGTGCCAGCGGTGACGTGGGACTGGGGGGGCGCTATGCTGAGCAGTTC. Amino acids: CASGDVGLGGRYAEQF. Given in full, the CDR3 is CASGDVGLGGRYAEQFF.

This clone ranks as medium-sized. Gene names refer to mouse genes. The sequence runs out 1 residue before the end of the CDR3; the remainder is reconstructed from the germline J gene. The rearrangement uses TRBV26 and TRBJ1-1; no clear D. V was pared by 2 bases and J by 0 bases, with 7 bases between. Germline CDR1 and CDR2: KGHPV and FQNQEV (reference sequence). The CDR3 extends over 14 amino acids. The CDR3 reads CASSLGVANTEVFF. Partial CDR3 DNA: TGTGCCAGCAGTCTGGGGGTTGCAAACACAGAAGTCTTC.

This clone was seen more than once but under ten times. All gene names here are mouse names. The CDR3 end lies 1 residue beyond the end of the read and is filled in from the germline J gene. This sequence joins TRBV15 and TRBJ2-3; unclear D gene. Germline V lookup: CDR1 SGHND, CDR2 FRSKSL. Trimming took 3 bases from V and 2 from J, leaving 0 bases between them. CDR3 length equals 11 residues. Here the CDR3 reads CASSFAETLYF. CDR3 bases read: TGTGCCAGCAGTTTTGCAGAAACGCTGTAT.

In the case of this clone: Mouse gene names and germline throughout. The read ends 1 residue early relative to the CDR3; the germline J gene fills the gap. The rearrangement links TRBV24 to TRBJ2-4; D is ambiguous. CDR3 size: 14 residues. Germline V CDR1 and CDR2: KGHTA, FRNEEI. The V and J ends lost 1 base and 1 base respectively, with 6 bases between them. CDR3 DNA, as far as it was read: TGTGCCAGCAGTCTGTGGAGTGGTCAAAACACCTTGTAC. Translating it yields CASSLWSGQNTLY. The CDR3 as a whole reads CASSLWSGQNTLYF.

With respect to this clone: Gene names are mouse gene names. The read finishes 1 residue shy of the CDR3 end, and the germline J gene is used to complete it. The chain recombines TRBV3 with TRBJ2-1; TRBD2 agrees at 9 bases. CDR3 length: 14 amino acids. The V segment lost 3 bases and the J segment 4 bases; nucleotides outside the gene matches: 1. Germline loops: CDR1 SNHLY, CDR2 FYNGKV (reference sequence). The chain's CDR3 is CASSFTGGYAEQFF. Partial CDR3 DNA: TGTGCCAGCAGCTTTACTGGGGGGTATGCTGAGCAGTTC.

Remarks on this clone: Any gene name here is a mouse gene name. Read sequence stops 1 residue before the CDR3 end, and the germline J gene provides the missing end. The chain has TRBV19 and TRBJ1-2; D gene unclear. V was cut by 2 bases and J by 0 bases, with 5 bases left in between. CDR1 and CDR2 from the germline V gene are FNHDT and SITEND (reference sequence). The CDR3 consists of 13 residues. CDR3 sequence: CASSMSANSDYTF. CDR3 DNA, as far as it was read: TGTGCCAGCAGTATGTCAGCAAACTCCGACTACACC. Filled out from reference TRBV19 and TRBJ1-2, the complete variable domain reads GGIITQTPKFLIGQEGQKLTLKCQQNFNHDTMYWYRQDSGKGLRLIYYSITENDLQKGDLSEGYDASREKKSSFSLTVTSAQKNEMAVFLCASSMSANSDYTFGSGTRLLVI.

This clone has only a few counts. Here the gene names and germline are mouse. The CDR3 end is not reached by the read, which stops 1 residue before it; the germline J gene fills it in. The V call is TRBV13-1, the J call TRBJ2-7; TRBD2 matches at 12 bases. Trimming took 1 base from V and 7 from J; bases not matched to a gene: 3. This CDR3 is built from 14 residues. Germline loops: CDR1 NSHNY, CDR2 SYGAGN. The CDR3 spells CASSDRLGGREQYF. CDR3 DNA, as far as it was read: TGTGCCAGCAGTGATCGACTGGGGGGGCGGGAACAGTAC.

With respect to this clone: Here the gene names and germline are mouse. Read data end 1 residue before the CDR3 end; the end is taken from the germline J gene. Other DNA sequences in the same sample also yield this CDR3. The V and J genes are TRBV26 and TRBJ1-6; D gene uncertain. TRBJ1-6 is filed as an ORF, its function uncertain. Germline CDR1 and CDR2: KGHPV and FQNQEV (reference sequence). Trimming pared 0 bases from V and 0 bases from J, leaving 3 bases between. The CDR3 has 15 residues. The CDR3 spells CASSLSNSYNSPLYF. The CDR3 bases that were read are TGTGCCAGCAGTCTGTCTAATTCCTATAATTCGCCCCTCTAC.

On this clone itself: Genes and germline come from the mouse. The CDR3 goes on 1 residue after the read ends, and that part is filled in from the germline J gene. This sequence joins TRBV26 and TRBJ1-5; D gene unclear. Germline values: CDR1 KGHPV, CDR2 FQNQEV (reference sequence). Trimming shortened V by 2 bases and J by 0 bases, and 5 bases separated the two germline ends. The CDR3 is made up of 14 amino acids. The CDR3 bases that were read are TGTGCCAGCAGTCTGCAGAATAACAACCAGGCTCCGCTT. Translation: CASSLQNNNQAPL. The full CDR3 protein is CASSLQNNNQAPLF.

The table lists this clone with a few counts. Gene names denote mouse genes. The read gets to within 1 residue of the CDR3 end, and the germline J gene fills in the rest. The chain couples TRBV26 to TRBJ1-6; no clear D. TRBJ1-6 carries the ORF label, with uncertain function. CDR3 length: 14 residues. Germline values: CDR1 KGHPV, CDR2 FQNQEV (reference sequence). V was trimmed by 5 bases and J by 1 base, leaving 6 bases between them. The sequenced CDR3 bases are TGTGCCAGCAGTTCGGGATCCTATAATTCGCCCCTCTAC. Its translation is CASSSGSYNSPLY. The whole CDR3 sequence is CASSSGSYNSPLYF.

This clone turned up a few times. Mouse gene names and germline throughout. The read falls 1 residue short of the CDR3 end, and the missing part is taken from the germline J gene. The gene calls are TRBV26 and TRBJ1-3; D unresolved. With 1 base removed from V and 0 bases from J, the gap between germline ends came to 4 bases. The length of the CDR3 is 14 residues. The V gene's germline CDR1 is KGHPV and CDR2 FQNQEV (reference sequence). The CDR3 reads CASSLYNSGNTLYF. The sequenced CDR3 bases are TGTGCCAGCAGTCTGTACAATTCTGGAAATACGCTCTAT. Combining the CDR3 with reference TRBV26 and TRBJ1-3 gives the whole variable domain NSKVIQTPRYLVKGQGQKAKMRCIPEKGHPVVFWYQQNKNNEFKFLINFQNQEVLQQIDMTEKRFSAECPSNSPCSLEIQSSEAGDSALYLCASSLYNSGNTLYFGEGSRLIVV.

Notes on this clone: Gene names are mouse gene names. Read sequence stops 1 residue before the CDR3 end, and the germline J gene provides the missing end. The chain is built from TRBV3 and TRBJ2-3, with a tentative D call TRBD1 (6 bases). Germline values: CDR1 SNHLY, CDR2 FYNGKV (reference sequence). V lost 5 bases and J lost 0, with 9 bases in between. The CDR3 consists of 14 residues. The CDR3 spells CASSNRASAETLYF. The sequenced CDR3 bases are TGTGCCAGCAGCAACAGGGCTAGTGCAGAAACGCTGTAT.

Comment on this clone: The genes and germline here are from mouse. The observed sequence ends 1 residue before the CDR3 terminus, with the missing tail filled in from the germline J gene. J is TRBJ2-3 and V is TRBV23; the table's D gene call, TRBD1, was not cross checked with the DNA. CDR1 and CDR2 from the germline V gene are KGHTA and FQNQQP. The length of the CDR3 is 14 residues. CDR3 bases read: TGCTCCAGCAGTCAACAGTCTAGTGCAGAAACGCTGTAT. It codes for CSSSQQSSAETLY. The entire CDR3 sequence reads CSSSQQSSAETLYF.

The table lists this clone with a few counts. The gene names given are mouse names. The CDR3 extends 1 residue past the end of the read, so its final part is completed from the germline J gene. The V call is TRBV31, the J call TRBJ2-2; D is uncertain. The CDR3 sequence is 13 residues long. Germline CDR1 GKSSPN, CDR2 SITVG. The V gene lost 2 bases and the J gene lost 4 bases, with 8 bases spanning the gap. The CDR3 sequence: CAWSGGFTGQLYF. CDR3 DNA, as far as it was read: TGTGCCTGGAGTGGAGGTTTCACCGGGCAGCTCTAC. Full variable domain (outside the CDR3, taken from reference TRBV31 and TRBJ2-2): AQTIHQWPVAEIKAVGSPLSLGCTIKGKSSPNLYWYWQATGGTLQQLFYSITVGQVESVVQLNLSASRPKDDQFILSTEKLLLSHSGFYLCAWSGGFTGQLYFGEGSKLTVL.

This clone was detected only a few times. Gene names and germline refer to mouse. CDR3 DNA, as far as it was read: TGTGCCAGCAGTATAGGACTGGGGGTCTCCTATGAACAGTAC. Translation gives CASSIGLGVSYEQY. The CDR3 reads in full as CASSIGLGVSYEQYF. The chain uses TRBV19 and TRBJ2-7, with 9 bases lining up with TRBD2. Read data end 1 residue before the CDR3 end; the end is taken from the germline J gene. J lost 0 bases, V lost 0 bases, and 1 base had no gene match. CDR1 and CDR2 from the germline V gene are FNHDT and SITEND (reference sequence). The CDR3 sequence is 15 residues long.

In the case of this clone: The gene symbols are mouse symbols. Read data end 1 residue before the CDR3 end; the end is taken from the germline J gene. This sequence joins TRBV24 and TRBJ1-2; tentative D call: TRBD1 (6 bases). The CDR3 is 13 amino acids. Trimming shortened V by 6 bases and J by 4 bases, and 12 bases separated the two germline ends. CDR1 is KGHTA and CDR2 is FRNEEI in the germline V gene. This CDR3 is CASRGGRGSDYTF. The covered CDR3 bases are TGTGCCAGCAGGGGGGGGCGCGGCTCCGACTACACC.

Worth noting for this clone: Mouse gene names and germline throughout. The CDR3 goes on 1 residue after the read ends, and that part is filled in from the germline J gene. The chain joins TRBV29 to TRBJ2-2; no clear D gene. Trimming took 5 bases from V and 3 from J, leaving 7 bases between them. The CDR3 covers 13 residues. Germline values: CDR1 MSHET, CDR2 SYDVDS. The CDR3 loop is CASSPRDTGQLYF. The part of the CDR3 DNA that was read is TGTGCTAGCAGTCCCCGGGACACCGGGCAGCTCTAC.

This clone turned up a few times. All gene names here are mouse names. CDR3 sequence: CASSSRDRGAEVFF. The sequenced CDR3 bases are TGTGCCAGCAGCTCCCGGGACAGGGGTGCAGAAGTCTTC. The rearrangement links TRBV4 to TRBJ1-1, with TRBD1 matching over 10 bases. From the germline J gene comes the end of the CDR3, since the read stops 1 residue before it. With V trimmed by 4 bases and J by 6 bases, 5 bases remained unmatched. The CDR3 consists of 14 residues. CDR1 LGHDT and CDR2 YNNKQL come from the germline V gene (reference sequence). The whole variable domain, remainder taken from reference TRBV4 and TRBJ1-1, is ETAVFQTPNYHVTQVGNEVSFNCKQTLGHDTMYWYKQDSKKLLKIMFSYNNKQLIVNETVPRRFSPQSSDKAHLNLRIKSVEPEDSAVYLCASSSRDRGAEVFFGKGTRLTVV.

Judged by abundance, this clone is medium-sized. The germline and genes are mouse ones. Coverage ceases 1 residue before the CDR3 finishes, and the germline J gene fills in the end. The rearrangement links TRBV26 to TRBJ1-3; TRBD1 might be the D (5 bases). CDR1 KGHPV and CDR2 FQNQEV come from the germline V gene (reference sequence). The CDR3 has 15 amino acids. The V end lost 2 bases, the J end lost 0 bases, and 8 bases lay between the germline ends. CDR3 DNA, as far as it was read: TGTGCCAGCAGTCTGGACAGCAATTCTGGAAATACGCTCTAT. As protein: CASSLDSNSGNTLY. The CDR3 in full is CASSLDSNSGNTLYF.

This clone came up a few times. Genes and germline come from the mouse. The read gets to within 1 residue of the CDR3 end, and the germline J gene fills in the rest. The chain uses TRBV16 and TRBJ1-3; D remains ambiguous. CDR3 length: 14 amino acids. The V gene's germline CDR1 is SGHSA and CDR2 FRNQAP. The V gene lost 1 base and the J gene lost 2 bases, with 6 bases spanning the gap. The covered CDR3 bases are TGTGCAAGCAGCTTAGTGGGTACTGGAAATACGCTCTAT. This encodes CASSLVGTGNTLY. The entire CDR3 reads CASSLVGTGNTLYF. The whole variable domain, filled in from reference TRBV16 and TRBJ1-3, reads NAGVIQTPRHKVTGKGQEATLWCEPISGHSAVFWYRQTIVQGLEFLTYFRNQAPIDDSGMPKERFSAQMPNQSHSTLKIQSTQPQDSAVYLCASSLVGTGNTLYFGEGSRLIVV.

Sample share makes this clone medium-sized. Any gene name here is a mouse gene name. The sequenced part of the CDR3 DNA is TGTGCCAGCGGTGACAGGGGTAACCAAGACACCCAGTAC. The encoded protein is CASGDRGNQDTQY. The whole CDR3 region reads CASGDRGNQDTQYF. This rearrangement joins TRBV13-2 to TRBJ2-5; D perhaps matches TRBD1 (6 bases). The sequence runs out 1 residue before the end of the CDR3; the remainder is reconstructed from the germline J gene. This CDR3 is 14 amino acids long. V lost 2 bases and J 0 bases, leaving 7 bases between the germline ends. Looked up from germline, CDR1 is NNHNN and CDR2 is SYGAGS (reference sequence).

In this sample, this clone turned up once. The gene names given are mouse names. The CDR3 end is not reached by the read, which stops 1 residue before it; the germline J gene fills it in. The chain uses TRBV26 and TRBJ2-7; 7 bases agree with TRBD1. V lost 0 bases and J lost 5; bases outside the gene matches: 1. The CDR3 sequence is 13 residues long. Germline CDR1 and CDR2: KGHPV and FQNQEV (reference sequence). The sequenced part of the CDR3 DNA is TGTGCCAGCAGTCTGTCAGGGACAGATGAACAGTAC. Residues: CASSLSGTDEQY. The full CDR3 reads CASSLSGTDEQYF.

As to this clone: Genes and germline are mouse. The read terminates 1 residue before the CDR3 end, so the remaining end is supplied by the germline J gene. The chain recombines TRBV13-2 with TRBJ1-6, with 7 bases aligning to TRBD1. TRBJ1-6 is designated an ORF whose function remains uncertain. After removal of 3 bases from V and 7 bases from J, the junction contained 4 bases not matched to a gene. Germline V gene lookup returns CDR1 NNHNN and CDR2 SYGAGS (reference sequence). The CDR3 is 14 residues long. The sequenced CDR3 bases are TGTGCCAGCGGTGGTGACAGGGACAATTCGCCCCTCTAC. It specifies CASGGDRDNSPLY. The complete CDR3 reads CASGGDRDNSPLYF.

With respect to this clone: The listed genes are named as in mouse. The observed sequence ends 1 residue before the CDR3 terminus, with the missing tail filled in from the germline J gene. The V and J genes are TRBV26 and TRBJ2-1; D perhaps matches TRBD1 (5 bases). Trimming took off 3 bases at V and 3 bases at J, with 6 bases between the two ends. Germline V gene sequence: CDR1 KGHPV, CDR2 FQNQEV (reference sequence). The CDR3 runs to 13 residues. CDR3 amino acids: CASSLDSYAEQFF. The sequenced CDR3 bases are TGTGCCAGCAGTCTAGACAGCTATGCTGAGCAGTTC. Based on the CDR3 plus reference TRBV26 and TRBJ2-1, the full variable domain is NSKVIQTPRYLVKGQGQKAKMRCIPEKGHPVVFWYQQNKNNEFKFLINFQNQEVLQQIDMTEKRFSAECPSNSPCSLEIQSSEAGDSALYLCASSLDSYAEQFFGPGTRLTVL.

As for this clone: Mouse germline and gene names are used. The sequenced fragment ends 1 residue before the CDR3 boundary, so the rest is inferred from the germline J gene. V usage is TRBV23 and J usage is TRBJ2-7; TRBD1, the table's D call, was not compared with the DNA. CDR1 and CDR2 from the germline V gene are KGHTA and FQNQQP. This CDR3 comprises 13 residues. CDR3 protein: CSSSQDSSYEQYF. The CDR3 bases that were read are TGCTCCAGCAGTCAAGACAGCTCCTATGAACAGTAC.

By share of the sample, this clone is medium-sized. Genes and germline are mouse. CDR3 DNA (partial): TGTGCCAGCAGTCTGTCGGGACAAGCAAACACAGAAGTCTTC. Its protein product is CASSLSGQANTEVF. Given in full, the CDR3 is CASSLSGQANTEVFF. V is TRBV26 and J is TRBJ1-1; D may be TRBD1 (6 bases). The CDR3 end lies 1 residue beyond the end of the read and is filled in from the germline J gene. The CDR3 spans 15 residues. Germline V gene sequence: CDR1 KGHPV, CDR2 FQNQEV (reference sequence). Between the trimmed V and J ends, which lost 0 bases and 0 bases, there was a span of 8 bases. Full variable domain (outside the CDR3, taken from reference TRBV26 and TRBJ1-1): NSKVIQTPRYLVKGQGQKAKMRCIPEKGHPVVFWYQQNKNNEFKFLINFQNQEVLQQIDMTEKRFSAECPSNSPCSLEIQSSEAGDSALYLCASSLSGQANTEVFFGKGTRLTVV.